The source of this TCR beta chain is a study of T-cell memory formation after mild COVID-19 (dated by TCRdb to about 2021). Notes on the research overall: Most TCR sequence clusters were specific to one of the two donors. In a couple of donors, T-cell clones that expanded and contracted after mild COVID-19 were tracked by sequencing TCRalpha and TCRbeta repertoires over time. The cohort was made up of two young adult volunteers, one female and one male, who were previously healthy.

Ficoll-Paque density gradient centrifugation was the method used to isolate PBMCs. The full study reports these points: Contracting CD4+ clones turned up mainly in the CM and EM memory subsets, whereas EMRA was where CD8+ clones were enriched. SARS-CoV-2 specificity was not confirmed for the second-wave clones peaking on day 37. Clones that contracted from day 15 to 85 showed balanced CD4/CD8 phenotypes, whereas a second wave of clones that expanded from day 15 to 37 leaned towards CD4+. Some responding clones were found in pre-infection memory, which suggests that pre-existing cross-reactive memory T cells took part in the SARS-CoV-2 response. Only a couple of mild cases were covered by the study, and larger cohorts that include severe cases with pre-infection samples were considered necessary.

The V end loses 4 bases and the J end loses 3 bases, and a stretch of 8 bases separates them. From cysteine to phenylalanine, the CDR3 is 12 amino acids long. The CDR3 DNA has 36 bases and is translated from base 1. CDR1 and CDR2 are drawn from the germline V gene: SQVTM, ANQGSEA. For this clonotype: The antigen it binds to is not known. Base qualities are not at hand, and no much larger clone is one base apart.

Sequencing was performed on an Illumina NovaSeq 6000. Using 5'RACE with constant-segment primers, TCRalpha and TCRbeta cDNA libraries were constructed, with sample barcodes and unique molecular identifiers added in the process. RNA was extracted from every sample with Trizol reagent. Library amplification was performed in two PCR steps, and a second sample barcode and Illumina TruSeq adapters were introduced in the second step. Sequencing of libraries was performed on an Illumina NovaSeq with 2 x 150 bp paired-end reads. Per the authors' processing: With migec v1.2.7, reads were demultiplexed and then collapsed into UMI-guided consensus sequences. With mixcr v2.1.11, UMI consensuses were aligned to TRA and TRB V and J templates and assembled into clonotypes. Clonotypes were classified as expanded or contracted when called significant by both edgeR and NoisET, with noise models trained on biological replicates. For edgeR calls, the thresholds were a false discovery rate-adjusted p below 0.01 and a log2 fold-change of 1. PCA with hierarchical clustering of max-normalized trajectories of the 1000 most abundant clonotypes was used as exploratory dynamics analysis. Separately sequenced CD4+ and CD8+ repertoires were used to assign a CD4 or CD8 phenotype to each responding clone. TCRdb reprocessing: public reads trimmed at Q25 with fastp, clones called with MiXCR, in-frame beta chains kept. Each entry is one CDR3 protein sequence, shown with its most common DNA and genes. The V and J calls, along with clone size, are taken from TCRdb and not from the paper's own processing. The sample contains a few hundred thousand distinct CDR3 sequences, 8.2% of them found a single time. Around a fifth of the sample comes from the top ten.

The TCR originated in a man between 18 and 29 years old who had mild COVID-19 (a few samples of this study predate the infection). The sample titles of this study are shuffled in the database, so cell type and time point are left out; the donor was told from shared clones. The rearrangement joined TRBV29-1 to TRBJ2-3; the D gene cannot be resolved reliably. The sequenced sample consisted of PBMCs or a T cell subset sorted from them (not recorded which). In nucleotides, the sequence is TGCAGCGTTGGGCAGTTAACAGATACGCAGTATTTT. Translated, this is CSVGQLTDTQYF.